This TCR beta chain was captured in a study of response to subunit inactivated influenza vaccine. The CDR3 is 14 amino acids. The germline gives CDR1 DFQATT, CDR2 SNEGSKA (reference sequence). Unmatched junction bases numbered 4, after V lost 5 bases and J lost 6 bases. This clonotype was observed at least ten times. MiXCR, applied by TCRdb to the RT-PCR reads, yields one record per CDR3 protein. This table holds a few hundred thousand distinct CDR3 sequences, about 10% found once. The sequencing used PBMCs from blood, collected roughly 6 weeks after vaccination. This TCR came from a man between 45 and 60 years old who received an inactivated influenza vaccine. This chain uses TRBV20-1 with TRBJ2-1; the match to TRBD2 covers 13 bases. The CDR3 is CSAVGLAGSNEQFF. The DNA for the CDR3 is TGCAGTGCTGTGGGACTAGCGGGGTCCAATGAGCAGTTCTTC.